Here is one T cell receptor (beta chain) with its context. Sequenced by immunoSEQ multiplex PCR; TCRdb stores in-frame clones only, minus some. This table holds some 2,400,000 clones, approximately 95% found once. The entry originates in a study of shared clonotypes between healthy human individuals. The CDR3 runs to 14 residues. Trimming took off 1 base at V and 3 bases at J, with 9 bases between the two ends. CDR1 is LGHNA, CDR2 YSLEER, per germline. Sequenced: naive CD4+ T cells sorted from blood. The subset: CD45RA+ positively selected. The chain is built from TRBV4-3 and TRBJ1-2; no clear D. The receptor was isolated from a man younger than 35 in good health. The chain's CDR3 is CASSQVRVDYGYTF. CDR3 in DNA: TGCGCCAGCAGCCAAGTGCGGGTTGACTATGGCTACACCTTC.